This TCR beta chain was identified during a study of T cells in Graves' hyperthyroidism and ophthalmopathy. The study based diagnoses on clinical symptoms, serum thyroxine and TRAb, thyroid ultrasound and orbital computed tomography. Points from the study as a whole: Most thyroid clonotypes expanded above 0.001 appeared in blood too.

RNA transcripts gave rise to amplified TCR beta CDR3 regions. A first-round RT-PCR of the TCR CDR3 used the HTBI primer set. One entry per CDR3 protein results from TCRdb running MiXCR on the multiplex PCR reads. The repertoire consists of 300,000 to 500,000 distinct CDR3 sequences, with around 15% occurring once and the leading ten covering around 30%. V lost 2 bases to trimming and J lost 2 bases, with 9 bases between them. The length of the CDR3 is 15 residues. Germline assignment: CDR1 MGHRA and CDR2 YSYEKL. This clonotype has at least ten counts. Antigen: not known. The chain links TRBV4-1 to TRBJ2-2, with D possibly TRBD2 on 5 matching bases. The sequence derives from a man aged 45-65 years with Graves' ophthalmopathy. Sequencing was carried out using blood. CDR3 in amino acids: CASSQQDSNTGELFF. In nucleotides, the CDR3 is TGCGCCAGCAGCCAACAGGACTCCAACACCGGGGAGCTGTTTTTT.